The TCR beta chain under discussion was sequenced for a study of T cells expressing NK-cell markers. Study overall: The authors derived TCR beta repertoires from sorted CD3+CD56+NKG2C+, CD3+CD56+NKG2C- and CD3+CD56-NKG2C+ T cells.

For this clonotype: Its antigen is unidentified.

Making the TCR beta cDNA relied on 5'RACE template switching with UMIs. TCRdb reprocessed the 5' RACE reads and keeps a single row for each CDR3 protein, giving no DNA. The data include approximately 380,000 distinct CDR3 sequences; the top ten clones carry 5% to 5.5%. Study-wide results and limits: Dominant NKG2C+ clonotypes accounted for about 1.0-8% of CD8+ T cells in more than five donors. These clonotypes additionally ranked first within the CD3+CD56-NKG2C+ fraction of a few donors.

Germline CDR1 and CDR2: SGHRS and YFSETQ. The CDR3 runs 16 residues. Specimen: blood T cells: a sorted CD56 or NKG2C T cell subset, CD4+ or CD8+ T cells, or bulk PBMC T cells (not recorded which). The sequence was obtained from a man aged 18-69 years in good health. The chain links TRBV5-1 to TRBJ2-7; as DNA is missing, the TRBD1 call by TCRdb cannot be tested. CDR3: CASSDVGQGRSYEQYF.